This record looks at one TCR beta chain sequence and its context. Its target is unknown. V dropped 2 bases and J dropped 6 bases, with 9 bases sitting between them. This CDR3 spans 12 amino acids. The germline gives CDR1 SGHDT, CDR2 YYEEEE. The TCR beta libraries were generated through quantitative 5'-RACE incorporating molecular barcodes. MiXCR, run by TCRdb on the 5' RACE reads, gives a single entry per CDR3 protein. The profile shows roughly 490,000 distinct CDR3 sequences, approximately 5% of them singletons. The data originate from a study of CD8 T cells in ankylosing spondylitis. The study's findings and limits: Seemingly characteristic of ankylosing spondylitis blood was a TCR beta motif consisting of roughly 8 highly homologous variants. A subset of motif variants has previously been described in the synovial fluid and blood of reactive arthritis. Disease-linked clones proved CD8+ and comparatively uncommon in peripheral blood. Reportedly, significant enrichment of disease-linked clones occurred in matched ankylosing spondylitis synovial fluid.

The TCR sequence derives from a male donor with ankylosing spondylitis. Specimen: blood, either unsorted or a sorted T cell fraction (not recorded which). The chain employs TRBV5-6 and TRBJ2-7; D is uncertain. For the CDR3, the DNA is TGTGCCAGCAGCTTTCAGCCGGGCGAGCAGTACTTC. Amino acids: CASSFQPGEQYF. The whole variable domain, filled in from reference TRBV5-6 and TRBJ2-7, reads DAGVTQSPTHLIKTRGQQVTLRCSPKSGHDTVSWYQQALGQGPQFIFQYYEEEERQRGNFPDRFSGHQFPNYSSELNVNALLLGDSALYLCASSFQPGEQYFGPGTRLTVT.